The 15 T cell receptor beta chains reported below all come from one sample, sequenced in a study of cytomegalovirus exposure and HLA in healthy donors. The PCR ran on 60 Vbeta and 13 Jbeta primers. Assay used: immunoSEQ multiplex PCR; TCRdb lists only in-frame clones, some missing. There are some 150,000 clones in the sample; roughly 80% occur only once, and about 3% lies in the top ten. Sequenced sample: PBMCs. Receptor source: a man aged 40-55 years in good health and CMV-seronegative.

This sequence joins TRBV5-1 and TRBJ2-1, with D possibly matching TRBD1 (5 bases). The germline V gene encodes CDR1 SGHRS and CDR2 YFSETQ. The CDR3 extends over 14 amino acids. Deletions cut 2 bases from V and 4 bases from J, with 10 bases between. The CDR3 region has the DNA TGCGCCAGCAGCTTACAGGTGCTATACAATGAGCAGTTCTTC. Encoded protein: CASSLQVLYNEQFF.

J is TRBJ1-2 and V is TRBV9; TRBD1 is a possible D gene (5 bases). This CDR3 comprises 17 residues. The germline gives CDR1 SGDLS, CDR2 YYNGEE. Trimming removed 0 bases at V and 0 bases at J, with 15 bases between. CDR3 sequence (DNA): TGTGCCAGCAGCGTAGCCCCGTGGGGGGAAGCTAACTATGGCTACACCTTC. Protein: CASSVAPWGEANYGYTF.

V and J are TRBV6-1 and TRBJ1-6; D gene unclear. The CDR3 totals 17 residues. CDR1 MNHNS and CDR2 SASEGT come from the germline V gene. V gave up 4 bases and J gave up 4 bases, with 17 bases separating them. The chain's CDR3 is CASSVTPLLLYNSPLHF. In nucleotides, the CDR3 is TGTGCCAGCAGTGTAACCCCACTGCTGCTGTATAATTCACCCCTCCACTTT.

The V gene is TRBV6-5, the J gene TRBJ1-5; D gene unclear. The CDR3 spans 12 residues. The V end was cut by 6 bases, the J end by 4 bases, with 7 bases between. The V gene's germline CDR1 is MNHEY and CDR2 SVGAGI. The chain's CDR3 is CASSPPNQPQHF. The CDR3 DNA follows: TGTGCCAGCAGCCCTCCTAATCAGCCCCAGCATTTT.

The rearrangement links TRBV7-7 to TRBJ2-1; 7 nucleotides match TRBD1. This CDR3 region has 13 residues. V was clipped by 2 bases and J by 8 bases; unmatched bases: 3. CDR1 is SSHAT, CDR2 FNYEAQ, per germline (reference sequence). The CDR3 DNA reads as TGTGCCAGCAGCTTACGACAGGGCGATGAGCAGTTCTTC. This translates into CASSLRQGDEQFF.

This chain links TRBV28 with TRBJ1-4, with a tentative D call TRBD1 (5 bases). The V and J ends lost 3 bases and 3 bases respectively, with 14 bases between them. This CDR3 contains 16 residues. In germline, CDR1 is MDHEN, CDR2 SYDVKM. The CDR3, as DNA: TGTGCCAGCAGTTTTTTAGGGGCTTTAGCTAATGAAAAACTGTTTTTT. Protein product: CASSFLGALANEKLFF.

The gene calls are TRBV4-1 and TRBJ2-6, with 12 nucleotides matching TRBD2. Trimming took 0 bases from V and 4 from J; bases not matched to a gene: 7. CDR1 is MGHRA and CDR2 is YSYEKL in the germline V gene. The CDR3 has 19 residues. DNA of the CDR3: TGCGCCAGCAGCCAAGATGCGCCTAGCGGGGGGGTGGGGGCCAACGTCCTGACTTTC. It translates to CASSQDAPSGGVGANVLTF.

This chain links TRBV5-4 with TRBJ1-2; 7 bases line up with TRBD1. The CDR3 runs to 14 residues. Looked up from germline, CDR1 is SGHNT and CDR2 is YYREEE (reference sequence). The junction had 11 bases not matched to a gene; V was cut back by 4 bases and J by 8 bases. In DNA form, the CDR3 reads TGTGCCAGCAGCAACCGGGACAGAGAGTTCGGCTACACCTTC. This gives the protein CASSNRDREFGYTF. The full variable domain, rest sourced from reference TRBV5-4 and TRBJ1-2, is ETGVTQSPTHLIKTRGQQVTLRCSSQSGHNTVSWYQQALGQGPQFIFQYYREEENGRGNFPPRFSGLQFPNYSSELNVNALELDDSALYLCASSNRDREFGYTFGSGTRLTVV.

The chain links TRBV6-5 to TRBJ2-7, with TRBD1 matching over 7 bases. Trimming cost V 6 bases and J 2 bases; bases outside gene matches: 7. The CDR3 runs to 14 residues. Germline assignment: CDR1 MNHEY and CDR2 SVGAGI. Written as DNA, the CDR3 is TGTGCCAGCAGCCCCCACAGGGGTCCCTACGAGCAGTACTTC. Translated, it gives CASSPHRGPYEQYF.

The chain joins TRBV7-9 to TRBJ2-3; 8 bases agree with TRBD2. V was clipped by 6 bases and J by 1 base; unmatched bases: 6. This CDR3 is built from 15 residues. Germline-derived CDR1 and CDR2 are SEHNR and FQNEAQ (reference sequence). CDR3: CASRPSGGGTDTQYF. The DNA for the CDR3 is TGTGCCAGCAGGCCTTCGGGGGGGGGCACAGATACGCAGTATTTT.

The rearrangement uses TRBV19 and TRBJ1-2; 7 bases align to TRBD1. Germline CDR1 is LNHDA and CDR2 is SQIVND (reference sequence). The CDR3 has 15 amino acids. J was trimmed by 4 bases and V by 5 bases; bases with no gene match: 10. As DNA, the CDR3 is TGTGCCAGTAGTTTCGACAGGACAGGATCCTATGGCTACACCTTC. It translates to CASSFDRTGSYGYTF.

This chain connects TRBV18 to TRBJ1-2; possibly TRBD1 for D (6 bases). The CDR3 runs to 20 residues. The germline V and J ends were trimmed by 2 bases and 5 bases, with 30 bases remaining between them. Germline CDR1 KGHSH, CDR2 LQKENI. This chain's CDR3 is CASSPGLGVGGQQFLYGYTF. The CDR3, as DNA: TGTGCCAGCTCACCAGGATTGGGGGTTGGCGGACAGCAATTTCTATATGGCTACACCTTC.

This chain links TRBV2 with TRBJ2-3, with 8 bases fitting TRBD2. The germline V gene has CDR1 SNHLY and CDR2 FYNNEI. The CDR3 extends over 13 amino acids. J gave up 8 bases and V 1 base, and 2 bases lay outside the gene matches. The CDR3 here is CASSEERGRTQYF. The CDR3 DNA reads as TGTGCCAGCAGTGAAGAGCGGGGGCGTACGCAGTATTTT. Based on the CDR3 plus reference TRBV2 and TRBJ2-3, the full variable domain is EPEVTQTPSHQVTQMGQEVILRCVPISNHLYFYWYRQILGQKVEFLVSFYNNEISEKSEIFDDQFSVERPDGSNFTLKIRSTKLEDSAMYFCASSEERGRTQYFGPGTRLTVL.

The chain has TRBV9 and TRBJ2-6; D is uncertain. V shed 7 bases and J shed 0 bases, with 11 bases lying between them. Germline V CDR1 and CDR2: SGDLS, YYNGEE. The CDR3 is made up of 15 amino acids. The CDR3, as DNA: TGTGCCAGCGCTGACTTAAGCTCTGGGGCCAACGTCCTGACTTTC. Its protein product is CASADLSSGANVLTF.

This clone was seen a handful of times. In nucleotides, the CDR3 is TGTGCCAGTAGTATTGCACAGGGGAATTCACCCCTCCACTTT. Residues: CASSIAQGNSPLHF. The V gene is TRBV19, the J gene TRBJ1-6; 7 bases align to TRBD1. V lost 3 bases to trimming and J lost 7 bases; unmatched junction nucleotides: 3. CDR3 size: 14 residues. The germline V gene has CDR1 LNHDA and CDR2 SQIVND (reference sequence).